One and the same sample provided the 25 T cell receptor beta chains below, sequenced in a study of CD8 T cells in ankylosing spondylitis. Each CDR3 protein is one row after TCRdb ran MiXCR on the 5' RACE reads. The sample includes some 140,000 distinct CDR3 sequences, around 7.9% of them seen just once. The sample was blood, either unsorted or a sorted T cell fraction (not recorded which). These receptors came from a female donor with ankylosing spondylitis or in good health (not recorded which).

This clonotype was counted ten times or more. The CDR3 here is CASSFIPGLRYNEQFF. The CDR3 DNA follows: TGTGCCAGCAGCTTTATCCCGGGACTGCGGTACAATGAGCAGTTCTTC. The rearrangement links TRBV7-2 to TRBJ2-1, with D maybe TRBD2 (6 bases). The germline CDR1 and CDR2 sequences are SGHTA and FQGNSA. The CDR3 has 16 residues. Trimming took 3 bases from V and 4 from J, leaving 16 bases between them.

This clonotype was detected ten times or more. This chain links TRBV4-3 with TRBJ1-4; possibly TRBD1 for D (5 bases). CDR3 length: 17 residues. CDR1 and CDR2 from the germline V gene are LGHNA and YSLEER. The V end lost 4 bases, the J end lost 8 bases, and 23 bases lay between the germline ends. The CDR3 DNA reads TGCGCCAGCAGCCCCGAGGCAGGTCCCGTCCCAGGGGAAAAACTGTTTTTT. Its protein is CASSPEAGPVPGEKLFF.

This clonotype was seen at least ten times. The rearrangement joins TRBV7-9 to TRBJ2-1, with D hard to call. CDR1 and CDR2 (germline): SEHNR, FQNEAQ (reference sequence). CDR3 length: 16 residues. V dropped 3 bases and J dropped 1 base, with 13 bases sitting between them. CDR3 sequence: CASSFLHRESYNEQFF. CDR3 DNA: TGTGCCAGCAGCTTCCTCCACCGTGAGTCCTACAATGAGCAGTTCTTC.

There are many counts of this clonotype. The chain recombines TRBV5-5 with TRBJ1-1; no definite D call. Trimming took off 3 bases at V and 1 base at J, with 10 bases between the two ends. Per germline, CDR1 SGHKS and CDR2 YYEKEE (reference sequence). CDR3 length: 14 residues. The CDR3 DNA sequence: TGTGCCAGCAGCTCTGTGCTGGAGAACACTGAAGCTTTCTTT. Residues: CASSSVLENTEAFF.

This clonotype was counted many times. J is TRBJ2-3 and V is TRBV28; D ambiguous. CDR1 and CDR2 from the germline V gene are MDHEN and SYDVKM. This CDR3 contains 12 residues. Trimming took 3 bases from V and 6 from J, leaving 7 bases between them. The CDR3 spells CASSFIGDTQYF. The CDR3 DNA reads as TGTGCCAGCAGTTTTATCGGGGATACGCAGTATTTT. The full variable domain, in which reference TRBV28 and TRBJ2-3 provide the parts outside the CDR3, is DVKVTQSSRYLVKRTGEKVFLECVQDMDHENMFWYRQDPGLGLRLIYFSYDVKMKEKGDIPEGYSVSREKKERFSLILESASTNQTSMYLCASSFIGDTQYFGPGTRLTVL.

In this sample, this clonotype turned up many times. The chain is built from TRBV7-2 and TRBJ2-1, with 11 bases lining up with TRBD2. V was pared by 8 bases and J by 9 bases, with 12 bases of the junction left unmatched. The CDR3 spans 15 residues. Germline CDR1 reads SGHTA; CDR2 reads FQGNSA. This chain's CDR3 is CASGRGGLAGGEQFF. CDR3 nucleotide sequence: TGTGCCAGCGGCCGAGGAGGGCTAGCGGGGGGTGAGCAGTTCTTC.

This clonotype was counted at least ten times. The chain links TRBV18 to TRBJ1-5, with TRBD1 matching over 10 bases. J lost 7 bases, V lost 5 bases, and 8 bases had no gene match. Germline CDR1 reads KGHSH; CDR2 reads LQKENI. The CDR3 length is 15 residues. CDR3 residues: CASSFSGTGEQPQHF. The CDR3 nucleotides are TGTGCCAGCTCATTCTCCGGGACAGGGGAGCAGCCCCAGCATTTT. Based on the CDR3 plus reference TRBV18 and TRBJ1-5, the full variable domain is NAGVMQNPRHLVRRRGQEARLRCSPMKGHSHVYWYRQLPEEGLKFMVYLQKENIIDESGMPKERFSAEFPKEGPSILRIQQVVRGDSAAYFCASSFSGTGEQPQHFGDGTRLSIL.

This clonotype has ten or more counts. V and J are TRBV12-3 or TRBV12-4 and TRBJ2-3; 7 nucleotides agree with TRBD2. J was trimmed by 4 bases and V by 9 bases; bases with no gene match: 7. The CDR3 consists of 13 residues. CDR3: CASTLALADTQYF. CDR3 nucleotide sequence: TGTGCCAGTACACTAGCGCTTGCAGATACGCAGTATTTT.

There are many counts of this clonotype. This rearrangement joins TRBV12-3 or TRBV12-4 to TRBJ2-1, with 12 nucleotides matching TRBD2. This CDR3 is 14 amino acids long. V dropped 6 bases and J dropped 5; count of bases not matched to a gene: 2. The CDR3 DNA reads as TGTGCCAGCAGCCTAGCGGGGGGGAACAATGAGCAGTTCTTC. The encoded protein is CASSLAGGNNEQFF.

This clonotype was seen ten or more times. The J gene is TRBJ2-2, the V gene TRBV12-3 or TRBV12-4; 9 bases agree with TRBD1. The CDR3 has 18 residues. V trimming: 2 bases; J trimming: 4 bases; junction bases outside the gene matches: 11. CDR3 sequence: CASSLSRMGQGSTGELFF. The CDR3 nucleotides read TGTGCCAGCAGTTTAAGTCGAATGGGACAGGGTAGCACCGGGGAGCTGTTTTTT.

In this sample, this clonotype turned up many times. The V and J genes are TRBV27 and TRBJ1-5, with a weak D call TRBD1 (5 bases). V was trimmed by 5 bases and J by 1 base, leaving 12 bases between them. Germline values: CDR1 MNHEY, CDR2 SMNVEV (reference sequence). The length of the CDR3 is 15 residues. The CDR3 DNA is TGTGCCAGCAGTAAGGGGAGGCAAAGCAATCAGCCCCAGCATTTT. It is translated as CASSKGRQSNQPQHF.

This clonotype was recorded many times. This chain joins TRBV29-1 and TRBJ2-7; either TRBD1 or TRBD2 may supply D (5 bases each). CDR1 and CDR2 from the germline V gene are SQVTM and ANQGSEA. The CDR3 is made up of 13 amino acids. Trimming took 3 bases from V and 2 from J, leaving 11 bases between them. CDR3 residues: CSVDSGDPYEQYF. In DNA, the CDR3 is TGCAGCGTTGACTCCGGGGACCCCTACGAGCAGTACTTC.

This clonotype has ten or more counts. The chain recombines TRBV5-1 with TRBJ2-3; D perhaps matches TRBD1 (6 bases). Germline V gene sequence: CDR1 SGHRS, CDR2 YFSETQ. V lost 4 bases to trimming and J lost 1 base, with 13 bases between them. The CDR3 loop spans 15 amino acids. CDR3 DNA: TGCGCCAGCAGCCCCAACAGGGCGGGCACAGATACGCAGTATTTT. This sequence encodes CASSPNRAGTDTQYF.

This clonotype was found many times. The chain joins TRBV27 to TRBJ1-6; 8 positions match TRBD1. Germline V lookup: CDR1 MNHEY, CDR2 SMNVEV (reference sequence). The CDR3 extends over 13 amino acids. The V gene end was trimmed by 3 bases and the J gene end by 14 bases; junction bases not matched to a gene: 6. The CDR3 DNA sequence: TGTGCCAGCAGTTTGGGACAGGTTCAGGCCCTCCACTTT. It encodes CASSLGQVQALHF.

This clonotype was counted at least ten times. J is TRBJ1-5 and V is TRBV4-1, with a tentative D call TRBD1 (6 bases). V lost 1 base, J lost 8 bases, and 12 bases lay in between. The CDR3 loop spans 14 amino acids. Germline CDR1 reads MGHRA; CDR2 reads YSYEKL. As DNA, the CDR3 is TGCGCCAGCAGCCAAGCGGGATACAGGGAGCCCCAGCATTTT. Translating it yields CASSQAGYREPQHF.

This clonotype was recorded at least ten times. CDR3 in DNA: TGCGCCAGCAGCCAGTCTTGGAGGGGTAACACAGATACGCAGTATTTT. Its translation is CASSQSWRGNTDTQYF. The rearrangement links TRBV4-1 to TRBJ2-3, with D possibly TRBD2 on 6 matching bases. The CDR3 sequence is 16 residues long. V lost 3 bases, J lost 2 bases, and 15 bases lay in between. Germline V gene data show CDR1 as MGHRA and CDR2 as YSYEKL.

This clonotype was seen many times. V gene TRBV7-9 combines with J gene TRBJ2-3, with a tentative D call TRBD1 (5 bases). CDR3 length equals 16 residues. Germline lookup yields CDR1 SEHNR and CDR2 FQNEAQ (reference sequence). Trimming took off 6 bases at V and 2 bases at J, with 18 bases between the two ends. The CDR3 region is CASRPGSTLFTDTQYF. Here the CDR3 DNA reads TGTGCCAGCAGGCCAGGGTCTACCTTGTTCACAGATACGCAGTATTTT.

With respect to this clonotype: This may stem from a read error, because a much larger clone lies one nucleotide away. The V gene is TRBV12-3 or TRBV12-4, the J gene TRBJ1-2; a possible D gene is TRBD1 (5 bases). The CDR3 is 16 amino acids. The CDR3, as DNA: TGTACCAGCAGTTTTGGAGGGGCAGCTCTATATGATGGCTACACCTTC. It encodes CTSSFGGAALYDGYTF.

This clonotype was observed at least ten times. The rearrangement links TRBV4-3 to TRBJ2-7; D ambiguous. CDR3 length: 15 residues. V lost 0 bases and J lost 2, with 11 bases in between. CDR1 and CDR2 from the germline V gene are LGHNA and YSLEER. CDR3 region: CASSQDLSAPYEQYF. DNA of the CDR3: TGCGCCAGCAGCCAAGATCTCTCGGCCCCCTACGAGCAGTACTTC.

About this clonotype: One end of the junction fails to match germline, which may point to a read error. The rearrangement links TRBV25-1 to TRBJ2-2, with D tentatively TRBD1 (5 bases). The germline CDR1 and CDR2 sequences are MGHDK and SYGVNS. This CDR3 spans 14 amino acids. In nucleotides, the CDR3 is TGTGCCATGGGCCTGGGGCTGAACTCCGGGGAGCTGTTTTTT. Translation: CAMGLGLNSGELFF. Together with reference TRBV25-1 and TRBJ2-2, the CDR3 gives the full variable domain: EADIYQTPRYLVIGTGKKITLECSQTMGHDKMYWYQQDPGMELHLIHYSYGVNSTEKGDLSSESTVSRIRTEHFPLTLESARPSHTSQYLCAMGLGLNSGELFFGEGSRLTVL.

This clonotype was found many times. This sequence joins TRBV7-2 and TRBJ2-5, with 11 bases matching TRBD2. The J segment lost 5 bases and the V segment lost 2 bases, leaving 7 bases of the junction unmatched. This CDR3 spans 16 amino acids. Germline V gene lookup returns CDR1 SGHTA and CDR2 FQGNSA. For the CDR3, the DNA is TGTGCCAGCAGCTTAAGTAGCGGGGGGGCGGGGGAGACCCAGTACTTC. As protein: CASSLSSGGAGETQYF.

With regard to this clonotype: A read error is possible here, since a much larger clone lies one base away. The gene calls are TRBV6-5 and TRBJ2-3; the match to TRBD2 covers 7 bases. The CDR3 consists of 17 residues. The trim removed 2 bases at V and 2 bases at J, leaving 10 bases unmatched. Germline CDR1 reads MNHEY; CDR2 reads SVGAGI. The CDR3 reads CASSYTPGEGDTDTQYF. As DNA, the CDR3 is TGTGCCAGCAGTTACACCCCGGGGGAGGGCGACACAGATACGCAGTATTTT.

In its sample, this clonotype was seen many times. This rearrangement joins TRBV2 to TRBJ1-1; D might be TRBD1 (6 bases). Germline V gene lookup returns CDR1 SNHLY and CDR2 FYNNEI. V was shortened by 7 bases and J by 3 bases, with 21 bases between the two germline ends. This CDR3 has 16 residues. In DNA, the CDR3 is TGTGCCAGCATAACTGACAGGCTAGAGAGGCACACTGAAGCTTTCTTT. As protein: CASITDRLERHTEAFF.

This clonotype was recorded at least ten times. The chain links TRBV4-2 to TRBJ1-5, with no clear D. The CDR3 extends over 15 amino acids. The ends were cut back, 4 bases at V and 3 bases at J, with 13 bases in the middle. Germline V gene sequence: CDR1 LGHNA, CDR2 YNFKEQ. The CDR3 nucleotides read TGTGCCAGCAGCCCTACGGCGGGGAACAATCAGCCCCAGCATTTT. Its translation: CASSPTAGNNQPQHF.

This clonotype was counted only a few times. The CDR3 DNA follows: TGCGCCAGCAGCTTAACAGGGACAGGGGCCAACGTCCTGACTTTC. Encoded protein: CASSLTGTGANVLTF. The chain uses TRBV5-1 and TRBJ2-6; tentatively, D is TRBD1 (6 bases). CDR3 length: 15 residues. Germline CDR1 SGHRS, CDR2 YFSETQ. Trimming took 2 bases from V and 4 from J, leaving 10 bases between them.